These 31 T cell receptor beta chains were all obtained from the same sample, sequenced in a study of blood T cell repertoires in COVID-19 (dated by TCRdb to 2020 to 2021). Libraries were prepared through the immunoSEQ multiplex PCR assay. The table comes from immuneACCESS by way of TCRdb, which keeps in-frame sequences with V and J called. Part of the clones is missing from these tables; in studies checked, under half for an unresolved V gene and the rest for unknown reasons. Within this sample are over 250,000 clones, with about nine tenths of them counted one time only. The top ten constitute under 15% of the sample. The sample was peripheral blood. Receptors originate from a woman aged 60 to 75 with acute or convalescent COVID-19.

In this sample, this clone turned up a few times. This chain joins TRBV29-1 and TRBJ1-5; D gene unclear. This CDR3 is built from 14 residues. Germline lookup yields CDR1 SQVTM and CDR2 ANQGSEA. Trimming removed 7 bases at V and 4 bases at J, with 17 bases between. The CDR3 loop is CSAHPGLNNQPQHF. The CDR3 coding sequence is TGCAGCGCCCACCCCGGACTTAATAATCAGCCCCAGCATTTT.

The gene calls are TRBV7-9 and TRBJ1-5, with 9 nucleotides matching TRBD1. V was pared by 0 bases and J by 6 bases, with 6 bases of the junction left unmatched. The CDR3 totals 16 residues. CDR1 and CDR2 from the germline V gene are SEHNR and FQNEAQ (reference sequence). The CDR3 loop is CASSLARDRAAQPQHF. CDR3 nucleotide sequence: TGTGCCAGCAGCTTAGCGCGGGACAGGGCAGCTCAGCCCCAGCATTTT.

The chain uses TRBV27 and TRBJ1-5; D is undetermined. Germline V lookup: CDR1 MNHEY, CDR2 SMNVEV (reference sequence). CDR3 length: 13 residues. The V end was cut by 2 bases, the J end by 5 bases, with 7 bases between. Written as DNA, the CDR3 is TGTGCCAGCAGTTTAAACAGATATCAGCCCCAGCATTTT. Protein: CASSLNRYQPQHF.

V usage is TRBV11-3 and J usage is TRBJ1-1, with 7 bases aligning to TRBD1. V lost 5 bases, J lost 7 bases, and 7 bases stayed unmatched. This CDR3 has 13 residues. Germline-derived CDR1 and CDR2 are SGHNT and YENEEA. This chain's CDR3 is CASSADRDLEAFF. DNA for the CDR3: TGTGCCAGCAGCGCAGACAGGGACCTTGAAGCTTTCTTT.

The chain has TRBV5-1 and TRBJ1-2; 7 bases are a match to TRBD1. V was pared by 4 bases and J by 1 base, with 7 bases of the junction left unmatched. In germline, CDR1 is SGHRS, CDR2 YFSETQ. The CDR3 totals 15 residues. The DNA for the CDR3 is TGCGCCAGCAGCCGAGGACAGGCTTATAACTATGGCTACACCTTC. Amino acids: CASSRGQAYNYGYTF.

CDR3 sequence (DNA): TGTGCCAGCAGCGAAAACGGACAGGAGTCGAACTATGGCTACACCTTC. It is translated as CASSENGQESNYGYTF. V usage is TRBV7-3 and J usage is TRBJ1-2, with 7 bases that match TRBD1. The junction had 11 bases not matched to a gene; V was cut back by 5 bases and J by 2 bases. CDR1 and CDR2 from the germline V gene are SGHTA and FQGTGA. The CDR3 is 16 amino acids.

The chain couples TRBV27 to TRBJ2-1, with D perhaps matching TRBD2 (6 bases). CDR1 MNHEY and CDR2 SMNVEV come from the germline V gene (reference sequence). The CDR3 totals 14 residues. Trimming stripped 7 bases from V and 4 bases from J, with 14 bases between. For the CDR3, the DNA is TGTGCCAGCATGTTCGCGGGATCGTACAATGAGCAGTTCTTC. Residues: CASMFAGSYNEQFF.

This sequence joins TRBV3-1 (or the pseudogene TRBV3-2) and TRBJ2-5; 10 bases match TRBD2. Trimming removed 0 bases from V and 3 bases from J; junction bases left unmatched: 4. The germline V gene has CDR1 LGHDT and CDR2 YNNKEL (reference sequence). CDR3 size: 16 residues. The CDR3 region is CASSQDIAGGEETQYF. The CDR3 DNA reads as TGTGCCAGCAGCCAAGATATAGCGGGAGGTGAAGAGACCCAGTACTTC.

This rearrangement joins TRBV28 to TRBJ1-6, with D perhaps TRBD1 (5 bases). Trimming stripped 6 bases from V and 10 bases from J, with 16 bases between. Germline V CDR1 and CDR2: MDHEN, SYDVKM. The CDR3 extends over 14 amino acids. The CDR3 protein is CASRSDSNPSPLHF. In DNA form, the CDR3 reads TGTGCCAGCAGGAGTGACAGTAACCCCTCACCCCTCCACTTT.

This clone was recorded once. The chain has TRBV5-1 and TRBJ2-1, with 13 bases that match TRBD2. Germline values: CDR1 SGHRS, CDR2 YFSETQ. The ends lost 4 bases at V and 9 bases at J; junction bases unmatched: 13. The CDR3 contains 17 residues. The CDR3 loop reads CASSTGTSGTKRGEQFF. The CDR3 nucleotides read TGCGCCAGCAGCACAGGGACTAGCGGGACTAAGAGGGGTGAGCAGTTCTTC.

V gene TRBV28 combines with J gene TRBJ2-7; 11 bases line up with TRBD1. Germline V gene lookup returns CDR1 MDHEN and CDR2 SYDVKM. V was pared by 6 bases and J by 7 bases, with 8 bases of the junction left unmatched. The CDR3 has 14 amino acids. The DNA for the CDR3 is TGTGCCAGCAGGACGGACAGGGGGCCAGGGGAGCAGTACTTC. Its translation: CASRTDRGPGEQYF.

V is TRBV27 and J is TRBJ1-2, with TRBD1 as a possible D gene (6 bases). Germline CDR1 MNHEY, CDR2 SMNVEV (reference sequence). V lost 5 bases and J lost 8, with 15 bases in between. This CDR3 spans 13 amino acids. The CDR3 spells CASSIQGRDGYTF. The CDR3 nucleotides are TGTGCCAGCAGTATACAGGGAAGGGACGGCTACACCTTC.

CDR3 amino acids: CASSPEAGGGYTIYF. CDR3 coding DNA: TGCGCCAGCAGCCCGGAGGCAGGGGGCGGTTACACCATATATTTT. The chain recombines TRBV5-1 with TRBJ1-3; 8 bases fit TRBD1. There are 15 residues in the CDR3. V dropped 4 bases and J dropped 8; count of bases not matched to a gene: 11. Looked up from germline, CDR1 is SGHRS and CDR2 is YFSETQ.

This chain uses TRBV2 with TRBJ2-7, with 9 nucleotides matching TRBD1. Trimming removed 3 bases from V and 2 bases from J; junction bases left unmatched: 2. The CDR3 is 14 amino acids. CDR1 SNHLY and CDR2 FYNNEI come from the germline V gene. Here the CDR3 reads CASSEGQGTYEQYF. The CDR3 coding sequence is TGTGCCAGCAGTGAGGGACAGGGAACCTACGAGCAGTACTTC. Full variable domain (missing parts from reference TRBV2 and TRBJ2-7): EPEVTQTPSHQVTQMGQEVILRCVPISNHLYFYWYRQILGQKVEFLVSFYNNEISEKSEIFDDQFSVERPDGSNFTLKIRSTKLEDSAMYFCASSEGQGTYEQYFGPGTRLTVT.

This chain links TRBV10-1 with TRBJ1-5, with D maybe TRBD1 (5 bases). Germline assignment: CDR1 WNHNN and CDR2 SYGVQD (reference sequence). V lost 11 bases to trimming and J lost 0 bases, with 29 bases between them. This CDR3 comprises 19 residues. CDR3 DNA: TGCGCCCTCCGGGGGGACCTATTTTTTCGTAACTTTAGCAATCAGCCCCAGCATTTT. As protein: CALRGDLFFRNFSNQPQHF.

The CDR3 bases are TGTGCCAGCAGCTTAGGACTAGCGGTTTCCTACGAGCAGTACTTC. It yields the protein CASSLGLAVSYEQYF. V is TRBV7-8 and J is TRBJ2-7, with 9 bases fitting TRBD2. Trimming at V came to 1 base and at J to 1 base, leaving 2 bases not matched to a gene. Per germline, CDR1 SGHVS and CDR2 FQNEAQ. The CDR3 runs to 15 residues. The whole variable domain, remainder taken from reference TRBV7-8 and TRBJ2-7, is GAGVSQSPRYKVAKRGQDVALRCDPISGHVSLFWYQQALGQGPEFLTYFQNEAQLDKSGLPSDRFFAERPEGSVSTLKIQRTQQEDSAVYLCASSLGLAVSYEQYFGPGTRLTVT.

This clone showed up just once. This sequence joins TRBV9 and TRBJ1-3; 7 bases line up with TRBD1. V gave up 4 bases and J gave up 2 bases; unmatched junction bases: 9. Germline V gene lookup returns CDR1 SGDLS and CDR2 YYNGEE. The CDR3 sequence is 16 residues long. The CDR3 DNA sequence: TGTGCCAGCAGCCCTACAGGGGCTACAGCTGGAAACACCATATATTTT. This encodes CASSPTGATAGNTIYF.

CDR3: CASSRQLTGGDEKLFF. The CDR3 nucleotides are TGTGCCAGCAGCCGGCAACTGACAGGGGGCGATGAAAAACTGTTTTTT. The rearrangement links TRBV7-9 to TRBJ1-4, with 10 bases identical to TRBD1. This CDR3 has 16 residues. V shed 5 bases and J 6 bases; nucleotides not matched to a gene: 9. Germline lookup yields CDR1 SEHNR and CDR2 FQNEAQ (reference sequence).

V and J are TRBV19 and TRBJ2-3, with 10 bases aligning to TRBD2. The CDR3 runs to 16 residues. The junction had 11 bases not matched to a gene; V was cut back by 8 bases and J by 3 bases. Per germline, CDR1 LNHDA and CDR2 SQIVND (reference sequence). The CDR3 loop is CASSDASGRLTDTQYF. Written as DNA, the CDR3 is TGTGCCAGTTCTGACGCTAGCGGGAGATTGACAGATACGCAGTATTTT.

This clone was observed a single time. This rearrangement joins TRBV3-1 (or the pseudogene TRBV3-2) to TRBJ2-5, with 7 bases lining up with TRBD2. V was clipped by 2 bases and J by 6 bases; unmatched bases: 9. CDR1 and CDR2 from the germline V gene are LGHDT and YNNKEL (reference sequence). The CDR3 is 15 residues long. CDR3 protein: CASSQFAGEVQTQYF. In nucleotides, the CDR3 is TGTGCCAGCAGCCAATTCGCGGGAGAGGTTCAGACCCAGTACTTC.

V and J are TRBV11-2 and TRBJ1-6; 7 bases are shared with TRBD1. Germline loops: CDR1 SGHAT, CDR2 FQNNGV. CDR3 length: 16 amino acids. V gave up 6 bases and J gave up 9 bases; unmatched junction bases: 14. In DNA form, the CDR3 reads TGTGCCAGCAGTCCTCCTCCACAGGGGCAAAGTTCACCCCTCCACTTT. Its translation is CASSPPPQGQSSPLHF.

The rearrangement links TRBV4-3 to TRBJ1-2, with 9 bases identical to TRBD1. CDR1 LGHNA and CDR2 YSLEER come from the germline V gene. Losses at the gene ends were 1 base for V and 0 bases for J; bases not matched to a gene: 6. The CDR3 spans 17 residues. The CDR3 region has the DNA TGCGCCAGCAGCCAAGGGACAGGGGAACTAGCTAACTATGGCTACACCTTC. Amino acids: CASSQGTGELANYGYTF.

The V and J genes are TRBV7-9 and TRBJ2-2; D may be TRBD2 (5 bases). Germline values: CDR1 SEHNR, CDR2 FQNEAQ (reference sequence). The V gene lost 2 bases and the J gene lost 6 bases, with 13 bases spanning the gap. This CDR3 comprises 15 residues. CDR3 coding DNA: TGTGCCAGCAGCTTAAGACGACTGGGAGCCGGGGAGCTGTTTTTT. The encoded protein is CASSLRRLGAGELFF.

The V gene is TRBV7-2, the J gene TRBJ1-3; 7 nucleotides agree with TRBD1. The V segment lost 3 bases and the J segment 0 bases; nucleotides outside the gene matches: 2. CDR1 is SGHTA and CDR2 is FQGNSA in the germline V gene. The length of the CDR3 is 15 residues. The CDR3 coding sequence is TGTGCCAGCAGCTTTACAGGGGACTCTGGAAACACCATATATTTT. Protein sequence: CASSFTGDSGNTIYF.

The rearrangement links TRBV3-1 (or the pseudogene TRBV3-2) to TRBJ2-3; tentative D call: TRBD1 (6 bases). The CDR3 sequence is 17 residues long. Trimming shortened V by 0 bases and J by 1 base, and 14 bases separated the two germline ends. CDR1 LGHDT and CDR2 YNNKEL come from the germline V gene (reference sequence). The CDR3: CASSQDGWGPRTDTQYF. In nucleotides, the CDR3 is TGTGCCAGCAGCCAAGATGGGTGGGGGCCCCGCACAGATACGCAGTATTTT.

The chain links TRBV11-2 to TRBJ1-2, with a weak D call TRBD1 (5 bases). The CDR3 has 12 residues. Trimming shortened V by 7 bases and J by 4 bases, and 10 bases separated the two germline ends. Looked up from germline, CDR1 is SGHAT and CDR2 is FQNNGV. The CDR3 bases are TGTGCCAGCACCTCGCAGGGCTATGGCTACACCTTC. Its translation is CASTSQGYGYTF.

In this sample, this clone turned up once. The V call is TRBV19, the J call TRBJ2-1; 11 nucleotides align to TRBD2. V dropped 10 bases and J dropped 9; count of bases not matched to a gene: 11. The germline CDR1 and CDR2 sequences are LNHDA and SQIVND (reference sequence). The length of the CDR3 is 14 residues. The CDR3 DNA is TGTGCCACCCAGATACTAGCGGGGGCCGGTGAGCAGTTCTTC. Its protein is CATQILAGAGEQFF. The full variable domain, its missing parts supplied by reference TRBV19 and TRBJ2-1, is DGGITQSPKYLFRKEGQNVTLSCEQNLNHDAMYWYRQDPGQGLRLIYYSQIVNDFQKGDIAEGYSVSREKKESFPLTVTSAQKNPTAFYLCATQILAGAGEQFFGPGTRLTVL.

CDR3 amino acids: CATEDRVGIETQYF. The CDR3 DNA reads as TGTGCCACCGAAGACAGGGTCGGGATAGAGACCCAGTACTTC. The genes are TRBV10-3 and TRBJ2-5; the match to TRBD1 covers 7 bases. CDR3 length: 14 residues. V was clipped by 10 bases and J by 4 bases; unmatched bases: 12. Germline assignment: CDR1 ENHRY and CDR2 SYGVKD.

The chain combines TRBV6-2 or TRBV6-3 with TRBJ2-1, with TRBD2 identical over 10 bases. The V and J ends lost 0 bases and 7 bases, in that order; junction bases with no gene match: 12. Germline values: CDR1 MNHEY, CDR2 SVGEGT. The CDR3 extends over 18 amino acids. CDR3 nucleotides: TGTGCCAGCAGTTACTCGACCGCCAAGCGGGGGGGAGGGAATGAGCAGTTCTTC. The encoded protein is CASSYSTAKRGGGNEQFF.

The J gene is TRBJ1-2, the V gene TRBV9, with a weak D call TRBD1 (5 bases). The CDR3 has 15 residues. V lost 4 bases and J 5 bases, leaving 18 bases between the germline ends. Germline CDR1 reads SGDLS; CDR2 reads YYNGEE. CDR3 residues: CASSPTTQVGYGYTF. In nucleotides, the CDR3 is TGTGCCAGCAGCCCTACAACACAGGTTGGGTATGGCTACACCTTC.

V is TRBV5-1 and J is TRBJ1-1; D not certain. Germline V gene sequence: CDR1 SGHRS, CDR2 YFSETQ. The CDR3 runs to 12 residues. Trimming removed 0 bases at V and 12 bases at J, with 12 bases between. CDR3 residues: CASSLDMMVPFF. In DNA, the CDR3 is TGCGCCAGCAGCTTGGACATGATGGTGCCTTTCTTT.